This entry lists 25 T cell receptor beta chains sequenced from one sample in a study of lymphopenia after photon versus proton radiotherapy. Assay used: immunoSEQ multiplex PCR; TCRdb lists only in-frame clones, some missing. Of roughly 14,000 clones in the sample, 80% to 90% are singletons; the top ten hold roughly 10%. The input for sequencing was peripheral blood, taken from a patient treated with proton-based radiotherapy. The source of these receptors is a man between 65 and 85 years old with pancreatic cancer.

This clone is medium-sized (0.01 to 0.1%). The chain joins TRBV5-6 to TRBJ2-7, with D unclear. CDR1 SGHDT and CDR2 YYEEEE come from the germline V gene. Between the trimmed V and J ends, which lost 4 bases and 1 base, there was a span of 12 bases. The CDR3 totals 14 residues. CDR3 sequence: CASSQTGRSYEQYF. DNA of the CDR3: TGTGCCAGCAGCCAGACCGGACGTTCCTACGAGCAGTACTTC.

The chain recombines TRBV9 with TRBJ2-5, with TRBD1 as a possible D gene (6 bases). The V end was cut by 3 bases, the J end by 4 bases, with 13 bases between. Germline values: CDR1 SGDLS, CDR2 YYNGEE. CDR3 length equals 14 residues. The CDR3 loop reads CASSAMTGGETQYF. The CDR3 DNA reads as TGTGCCAGCAGCGCCATGACAGGAGGAGAGACCCAGTACTTC.

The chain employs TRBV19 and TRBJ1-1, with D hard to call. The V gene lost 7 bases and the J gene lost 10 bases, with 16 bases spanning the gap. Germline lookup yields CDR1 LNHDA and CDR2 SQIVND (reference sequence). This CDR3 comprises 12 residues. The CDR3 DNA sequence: TGTGCCAGTACCGAGAGGACCTTTGGAGCTTTCTTT. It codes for CASTERTFGAFF.

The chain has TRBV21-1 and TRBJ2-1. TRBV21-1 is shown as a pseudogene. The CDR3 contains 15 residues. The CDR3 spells CASSKEKGSHNEQFF. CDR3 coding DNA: TGTGCCAGCAGCAAAGAGAAAGGCAGCCACAATGAGCAGTTCTTC.

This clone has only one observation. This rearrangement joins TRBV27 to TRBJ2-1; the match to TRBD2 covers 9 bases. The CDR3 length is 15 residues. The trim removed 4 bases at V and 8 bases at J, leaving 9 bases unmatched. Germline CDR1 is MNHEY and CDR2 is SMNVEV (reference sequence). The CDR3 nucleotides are TGTGCCAGCAGTTGGGGTGGCGGGGGGGCCTATGAGCAGTTCTTC. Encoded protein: CASSWGGGGAYEQFF.

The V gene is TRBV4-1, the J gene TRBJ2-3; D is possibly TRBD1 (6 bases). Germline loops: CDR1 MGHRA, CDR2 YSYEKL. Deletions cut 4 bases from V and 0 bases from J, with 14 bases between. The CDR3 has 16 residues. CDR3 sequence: CASSPGAGPSTDTQYF. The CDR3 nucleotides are TGCGCCAGCAGCCCAGGGGCAGGGCCAAGCACAGATACGCAGTATTTT.

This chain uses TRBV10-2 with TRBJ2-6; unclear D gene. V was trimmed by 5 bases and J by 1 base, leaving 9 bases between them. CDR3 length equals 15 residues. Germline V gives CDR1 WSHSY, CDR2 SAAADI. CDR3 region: CASSPGTSGANVLTF. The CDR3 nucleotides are TGCGCCAGCAGTCCCGGAACATCTGGGGCCAACGTCCTGACTTTC.

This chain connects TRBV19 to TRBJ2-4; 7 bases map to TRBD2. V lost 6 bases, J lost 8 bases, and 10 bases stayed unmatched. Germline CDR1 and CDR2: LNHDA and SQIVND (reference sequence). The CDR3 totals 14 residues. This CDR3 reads CASSQRGGADIQYF. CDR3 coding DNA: TGTGCCAGTAGCCAACGGGGAGGGGCAGACATTCAGTACTTC.

CDR3 nucleotide sequence: TGTGCCAGCAGCTTAGCAGGGGTCGGTGAAAAACTGTTTTTT. Translation gives CASSLAGVGEKLFF. This chain joins TRBV7-2 and TRBJ1-4, with D possibly matching TRBD1 (5 bases). With 0 bases removed from V and 7 bases from J, the gap between germline ends came to 9 bases. The CDR3 length is 14 residues. Germline CDR1 reads SGHTA; CDR2 reads FQGNSA.

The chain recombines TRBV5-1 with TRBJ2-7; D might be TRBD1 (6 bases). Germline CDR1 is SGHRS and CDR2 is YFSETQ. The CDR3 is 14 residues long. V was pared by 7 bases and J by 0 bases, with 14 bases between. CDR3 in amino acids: CASGWTASSYEQYF. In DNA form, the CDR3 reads TGCGCCAGCGGATGGACAGCAAGCTCCTACGAGCAGTACTTC.

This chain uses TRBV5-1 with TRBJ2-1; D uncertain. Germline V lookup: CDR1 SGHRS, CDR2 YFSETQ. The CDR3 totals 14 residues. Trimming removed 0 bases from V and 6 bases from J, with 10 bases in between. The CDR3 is CASSLGSPTNEQFF. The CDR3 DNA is TGCGCCAGCAGCTTGGGTAGTCCCACCAATGAGCAGTTCTTC.

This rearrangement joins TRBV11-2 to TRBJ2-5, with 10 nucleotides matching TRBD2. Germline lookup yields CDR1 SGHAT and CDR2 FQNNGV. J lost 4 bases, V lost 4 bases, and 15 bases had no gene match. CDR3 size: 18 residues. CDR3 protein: CASSSSPGLAGAGETQYF. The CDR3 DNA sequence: TGTGCCAGCAGCTCAAGCCCCGGCCTAGCGGGAGCAGGAGAGACCCAGTACTTC. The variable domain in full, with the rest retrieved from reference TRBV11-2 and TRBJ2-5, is EAGVAQSPRYKIIEKRQSVAFWCNPISGHATLYWYQQILGQGPKLLIQFQNNGVVDDSQLPKDRFSAERLKGVDSTLKIQPAKLEDSAVYLCASSSSPGLAGAGETQYFGPGTRLLVL.

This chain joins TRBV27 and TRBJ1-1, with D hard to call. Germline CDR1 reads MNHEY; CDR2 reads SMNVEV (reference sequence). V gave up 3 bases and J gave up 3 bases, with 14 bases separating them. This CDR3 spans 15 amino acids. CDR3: CASSLGSLGDTEAFF. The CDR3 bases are TGTGCCAGCAGTTTGGGCAGCCTAGGTGACACTGAAGCTTTCTTT.

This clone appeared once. CDR3 protein: CASSNGQGAVEKLFF. The DNA of the CDR3 is TGTGCCAGCAGTAACGGACAGGGGGCGGTCGAAAAACTGTTTTTT. The rearrangement links TRBV6-1 to TRBJ1-4; 11 bases match TRBD1. The germline gives CDR1 MNHNS, CDR2 SASEGT. Losses at the gene ends were 5 bases for V and 8 bases for J; bases not matched to a gene: 7. The CDR3 spans 15 residues.

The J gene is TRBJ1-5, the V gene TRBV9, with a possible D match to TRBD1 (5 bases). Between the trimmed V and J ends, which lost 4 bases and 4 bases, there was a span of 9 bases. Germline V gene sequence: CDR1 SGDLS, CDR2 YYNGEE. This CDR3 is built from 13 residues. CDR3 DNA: TGTGCCAGCAGCCTGGACATAAATCAGCCCCAGCATTTT. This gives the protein CASSLDINQPQHF.

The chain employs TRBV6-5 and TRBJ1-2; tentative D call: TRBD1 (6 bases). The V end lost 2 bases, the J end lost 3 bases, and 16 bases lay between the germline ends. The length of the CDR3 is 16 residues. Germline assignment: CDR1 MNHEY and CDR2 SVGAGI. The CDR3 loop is CASSYQGGSIDYGYTF. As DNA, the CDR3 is TGTGCCAGCAGTTACCAAGGGGGATCAATCGACTATGGCTACACCTTC.

The CDR3 reads CASSPGLEMNTGELFF. For the CDR3, the DNA is TGCGCCAGCAGCCCCGGACTAGAGATGAACACCGGGGAGCTGTTTTTT. The chain uses TRBV5-1 and TRBJ2-2, with TRBD2 identical over 7 bases. The V gene end was trimmed by 4 bases and the J gene end by 1 base; junction bases not matched to a gene: 7. CDR3 length: 16 amino acids. Germline V lookup: CDR1 SGHRS, CDR2 YFSETQ.

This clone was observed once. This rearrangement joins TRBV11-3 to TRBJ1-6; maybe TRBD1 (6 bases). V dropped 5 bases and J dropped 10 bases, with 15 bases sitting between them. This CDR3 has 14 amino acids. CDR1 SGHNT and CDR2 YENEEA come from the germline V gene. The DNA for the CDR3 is TGTGCCAGCAGCCCCAGGACAGAAGGCTCACCCCTCCACTTT. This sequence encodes CASSPRTEGSPLHF.

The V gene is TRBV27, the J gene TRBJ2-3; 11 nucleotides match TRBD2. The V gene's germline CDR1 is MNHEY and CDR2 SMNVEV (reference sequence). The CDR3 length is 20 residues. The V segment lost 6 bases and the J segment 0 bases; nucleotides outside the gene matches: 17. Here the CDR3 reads CASRRKGLAVSGPSTDTQYF. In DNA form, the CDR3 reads TGTGCCAGCAGGAGAAAGGGACTAGCGGTGAGCGGTCCTAGCACAGATACGCAGTATTTT.

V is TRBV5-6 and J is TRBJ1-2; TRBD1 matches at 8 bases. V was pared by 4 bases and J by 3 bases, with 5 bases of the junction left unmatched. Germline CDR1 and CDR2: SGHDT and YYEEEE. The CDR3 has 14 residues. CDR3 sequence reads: CASSRDRGDYGYTF. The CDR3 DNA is TGTGCCAGCAGCCGTGACAGGGGCGACTATGGCTACACCTTC.

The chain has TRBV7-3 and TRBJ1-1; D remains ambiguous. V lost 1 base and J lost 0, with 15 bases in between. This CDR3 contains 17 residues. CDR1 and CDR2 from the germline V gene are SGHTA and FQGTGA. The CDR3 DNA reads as TGTGCCAGCAGCTTAAAGTCGGGTCAACCCATGAACACTGAAGCTTTCTTT. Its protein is CASSLKSGQPMNTEAFF.

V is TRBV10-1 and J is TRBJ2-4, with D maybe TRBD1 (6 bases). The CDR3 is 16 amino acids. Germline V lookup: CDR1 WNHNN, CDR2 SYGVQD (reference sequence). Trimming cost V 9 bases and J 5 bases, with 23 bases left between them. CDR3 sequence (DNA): TGCGCCAGAACAGGGCAAGGGACCGGCTTACAAAACATTCAGTACTTC. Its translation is CARTGQGTGLQNIQYF.

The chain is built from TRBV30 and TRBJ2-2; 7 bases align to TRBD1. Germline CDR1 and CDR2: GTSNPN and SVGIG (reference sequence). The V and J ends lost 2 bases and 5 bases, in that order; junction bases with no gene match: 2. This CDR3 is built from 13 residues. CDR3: CAWSRQGTGELFF. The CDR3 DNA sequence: TGTGCCTGGAGTCGACAGGGTACCGGGGAGCTGTTTTTT.

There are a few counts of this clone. The CDR3 DNA is TGTGCCTGGAGTCCAGATGACAGGGGGCTTGGGGAGCAGTTCTTC. Translation gives CAWSPDDRGLGEQFF. The genes are TRBV30 and TRBJ2-1; 10 bases are shared with TRBD1. V lost 2 bases to trimming and J lost 10 bases; unmatched junction nucleotides: 11. Germline V gives CDR1 GTSNPN, CDR2 SVGIG (reference sequence). The CDR3 runs to 15 residues.

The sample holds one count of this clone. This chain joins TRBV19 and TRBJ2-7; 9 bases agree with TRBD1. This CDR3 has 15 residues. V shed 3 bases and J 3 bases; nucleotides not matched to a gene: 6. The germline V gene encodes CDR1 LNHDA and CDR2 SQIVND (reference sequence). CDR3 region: CASSILGTGYYEQYF. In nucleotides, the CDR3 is TGTGCCAGTAGTATTCTTGGGACAGGGTACTACGAGCAGTACTTC. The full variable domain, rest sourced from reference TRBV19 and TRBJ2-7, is DGGITQSPKYLFRKEGQNVTLSCEQNLNHDAMYWYRQDPGQGLRLIYYSQIVNDFQKGDIAEGYSVSREKKESFPLTVTSAQKNPTAFYLCASSILGTGYYEQYFGPGTRLTVT.